This record looks at one TCR beta chain sequence and its context. Its target is not known. This specimen comes from a study of identical twins. The study's findings and limits: Models predicted less out-of-frame TCR alpha sharing in monozygotic twins than was found. Insertions were reduced in abundant cord blood beta clonotypes but not in memory repertoires.

This CDR3 is 16 amino acids long. CDR1 is LGHNA and CDR2 is YNFKEQ in the germline V gene. The junction had 6 bases not matched to a gene; V was cut back by 4 bases and J by 1 base. Donors were all healthy Caucasians. TCRdb used MiXCR to reprocess the 5' RACE reads, holding one entry per CDR3 protein. The sample lists 1.5 million to 2 million distinct CDR3 sequences, around 29% occurring once. This rearrangement joins TRBV4-2 to TRBJ2-3, with 9 positions matching TRBD2. The TCR sequence derives from a newborn girl in good health. The sequenced sample was cord blood. The CDR3 coding sequence is TGTGCCAGCAGCCCTATGACTAGCGGAGGCACAGATACGCAGTATTTT. Translating gives CASSPMTSGGTDTQYF.